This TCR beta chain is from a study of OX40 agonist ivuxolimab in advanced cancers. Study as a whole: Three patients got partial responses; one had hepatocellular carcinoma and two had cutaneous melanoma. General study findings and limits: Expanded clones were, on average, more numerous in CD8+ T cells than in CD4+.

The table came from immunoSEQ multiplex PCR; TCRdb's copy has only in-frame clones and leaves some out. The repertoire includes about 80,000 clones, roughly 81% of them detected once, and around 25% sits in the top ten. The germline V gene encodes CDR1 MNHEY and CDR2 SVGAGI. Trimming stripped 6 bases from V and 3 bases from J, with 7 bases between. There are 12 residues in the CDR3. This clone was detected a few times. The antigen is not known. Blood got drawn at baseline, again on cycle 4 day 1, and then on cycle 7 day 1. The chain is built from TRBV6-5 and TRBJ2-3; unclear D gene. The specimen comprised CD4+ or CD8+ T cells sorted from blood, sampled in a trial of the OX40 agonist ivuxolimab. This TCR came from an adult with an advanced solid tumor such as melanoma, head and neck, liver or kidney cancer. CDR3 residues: CASSGLTDTQYF. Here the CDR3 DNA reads TGTGCCAGCAGCGGGCTTACAGATACGCAGTATTTT.